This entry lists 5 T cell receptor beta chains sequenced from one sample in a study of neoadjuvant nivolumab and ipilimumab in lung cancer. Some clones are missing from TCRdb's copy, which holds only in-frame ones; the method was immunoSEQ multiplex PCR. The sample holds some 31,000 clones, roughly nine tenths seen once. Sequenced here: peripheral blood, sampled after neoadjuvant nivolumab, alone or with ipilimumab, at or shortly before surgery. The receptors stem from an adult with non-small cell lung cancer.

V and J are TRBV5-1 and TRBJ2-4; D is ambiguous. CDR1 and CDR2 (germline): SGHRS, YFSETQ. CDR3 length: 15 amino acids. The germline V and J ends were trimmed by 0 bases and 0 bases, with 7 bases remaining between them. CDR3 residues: CASSLEGGAKNIQYF. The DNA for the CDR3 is TGCGCCAGCAGCTTGGAAGGCGGAGCCAAAAACATTCAGTACTTC.

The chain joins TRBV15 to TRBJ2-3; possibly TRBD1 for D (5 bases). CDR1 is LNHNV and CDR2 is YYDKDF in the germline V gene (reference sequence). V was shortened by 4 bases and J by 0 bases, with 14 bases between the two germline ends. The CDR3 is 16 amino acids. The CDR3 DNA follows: TGTGCCACCAGCACCCGACAGCCAAATAGCACAGATACGCAGTATTTT. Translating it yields CATSTRQPNSTDTQYF.

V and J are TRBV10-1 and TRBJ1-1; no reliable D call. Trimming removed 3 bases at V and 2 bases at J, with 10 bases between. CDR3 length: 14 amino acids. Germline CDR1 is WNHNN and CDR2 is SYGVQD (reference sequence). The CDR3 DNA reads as TGCGCCAGCAGTGACCCAGGATTAAACACTGAAGCTTTCTTT. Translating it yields CASSDPGLNTEAFF.

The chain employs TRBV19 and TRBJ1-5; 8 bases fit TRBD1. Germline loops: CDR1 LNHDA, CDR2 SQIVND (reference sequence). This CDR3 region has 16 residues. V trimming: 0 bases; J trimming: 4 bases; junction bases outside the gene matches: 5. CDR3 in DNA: TGTGCCAGTAGTATAGATAGGGACAGGCTAAATCAGCCCCAGCATTTT. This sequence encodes CASSIDRDRLNQPQHF.

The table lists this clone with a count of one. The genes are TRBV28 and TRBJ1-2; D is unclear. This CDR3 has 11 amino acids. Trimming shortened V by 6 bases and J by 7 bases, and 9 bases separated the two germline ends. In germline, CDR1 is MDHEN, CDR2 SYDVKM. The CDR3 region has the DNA TGTGCCAGCAGCTATCCCCGTGGCTACACCTTC. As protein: CASSYPRGYTF.